This T cell receptor (beta chain) appears in the sequencing data of a study of Ad26.COV2.S vaccination and SARS-CoV-2 variants. For the study at large: Dosing was one shot or two shots 56 days apart.

Remarks on this clone: The antigen is unknown.

Produced via immunoSEQ multiplex PCR; TCRdb's table is partial and in-frame only. The profile covers hundreds of thousands of clones, with more than 80% appearing a single time and nearly 1.5% taken by the ten largest. Study results and limitations: Relative to placebo recipients, vaccine recipients exhibited elevated spike-specific TCR breadth.

Treatment given: around 19 received Ad26.COV2.S at low or high dose, single or two shots; a few received placebo; per-sample allocation not given. Collection of samples fell on day 63 after the first vaccine or placebo injection. Trimming removed 6 bases at V and 3 bases at J, with 9 bases between. Germline V gene lookup returns CDR1 LNHDA and CDR2 SQIVND (reference sequence). The CDR3 sequence is 13 residues long. Sequences were derived from peripheral blood, sampled in a trial of Ad26.COV2.S vaccine versus placebo. This sequence originates from a person between 18 and 65 years old who received the Ad26.COV2.S COVID-19 vaccine or a placebo. This sequence joins TRBV19 and TRBJ1-5; no firm D call. CDR3 amino acids: CASSGGPNQPQHF. CDR3 sequence (DNA): TGTGCCAGTAGCGGCGGGCCCAATCAGCCCCAGCATTTT.